This T cell receptor beta chain stems from a study of blood T cell repertoires in COVID-19. On the study more broadly: Sources were T cells, B-cell-depleted T cells, or PBMCs; the material itself was cDNA or gDNA.

Trimming cost V 2 bases and J 6 bases, with 10 bases left between them. Germline lookup yields CDR1 MNHEY and CDR2 SVGAGI. This CDR3 has 13 amino acids. Enrolment of Seattle patients took place during active infection, and they were followed longitudinally. In the original workflow: Estimation of nucleated cell counts was performed using reference gene primer amplification. Repertoires were generated with immunoSEQ multiplex PCR, while TCRdb's copy carries only in-frame clones and drops some. V and J calls and clone size are copied from that table; D and trimming were computed from the DNA. The sample records roughly 200,000 clones, 79% being singletons.

V and J are TRBV6-5 and TRBJ1-2; TRBD1 might be the D (5 bases). Sequenced material: peripheral blood. This receptor was obtained from a woman in her thirties or forties with COVID-19, enrolled during active disease. The CDR3 DNA is TGTGCCAGCAGTTACCAGTTACAGGATGGCTACACCTTC. It yields the protein CASSYQLQDGYTF.